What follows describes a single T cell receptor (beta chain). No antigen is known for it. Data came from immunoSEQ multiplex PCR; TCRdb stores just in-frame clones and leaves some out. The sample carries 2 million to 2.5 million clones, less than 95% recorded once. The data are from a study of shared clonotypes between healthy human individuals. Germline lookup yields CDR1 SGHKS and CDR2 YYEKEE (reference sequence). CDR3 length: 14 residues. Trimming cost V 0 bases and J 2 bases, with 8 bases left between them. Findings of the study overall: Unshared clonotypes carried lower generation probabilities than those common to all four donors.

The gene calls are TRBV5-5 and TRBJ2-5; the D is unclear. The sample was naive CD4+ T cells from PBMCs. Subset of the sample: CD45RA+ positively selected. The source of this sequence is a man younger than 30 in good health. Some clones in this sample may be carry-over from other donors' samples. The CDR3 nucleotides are TGTGCCAGCAGCTTGGCCTGGCAGCAAGAGACCCAGTACTTC. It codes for CASSLAWQQETQYF.